This T cell receptor beta chain was captured in a study of beta chain features in type 1 diabetes. About this clone itself: Its antigen is still unknown.

Study conclusions and caveats: PCR might favor shorter templates, equally in patients and controls. Reads derived from cDNA could over-represent cells showing high TCR expression.

The CDR3 spans 15 residues. Trimming took off 4 bases at V and 2 bases at J, with 15 bases between the two ends. Germline V gene lookup returns CDR1 SGHRS and CDR2 YFSETQ. Each sorted fraction was over 95% pure. Isolated RNA was reverse transcribed in full, so expressed TCRB transcripts were sequenced. This table comes from immunoSEQ multiplex PCR, and its TCRdb copy is limited to in-frame clones, with some not included. The sample shows 330,000 or so clones, roughly a fifth of them seen only once. The source material was naive CD4+ T cells from blood. The V gene is TRBV5-1, the J gene TRBJ2-5; D is perhaps TRBD1 (5 bases). The TCR originated in a woman in her late teens or twenties in good health. The CDR3 DNA sequence: TGCGCCAGCAGCACTTCGGACACCTTGCAAGAGACCCAGTACTTC. Translated: CASSTSDTLQETQYF.